These 21 T cell receptor beta chains share one sample of origin, sequenced in a study of regulatory T cells in long-lasting Graves disease. Time point of the sample: newly diagnosed GD, antithyroid drugs for less than 3 months. Scientists built the TCR library using RNA that was extracted from PBMCs. According to the study, TCR beta libraries were built with iRepertoire HTBI primers and CDR3-region Arm-PCR. From the multiplex PCR reads, TCRdb called clonotypes with MiXCR, one entry per CDR3 protein. The sample has about 210,000 distinct CDR3 sequences; roughly a fifth are singletons. The same specimen was also included in a second study, on T cells in Graves' hyperthyroidism and ophthalmopathy.

Specimen: peripheral blood mononuclear cells (PBMCs), collected at new diagnosis, from a patient treated with antithyroid drugs. The receptors originated from a young woman with Graves disease.

This chain joins TRBV6-1 and TRBJ2-5; TRBD2 matches 11 bases. This CDR3 has 18 residues. Germline V gene data show CDR1 as MNHNS and CDR2 as SASEGT. J was trimmed by 5 bases and V by 0 bases; bases with no gene match: 11. This CDR3 is CASSEATWTSGPQETQYF. CDR3 coding DNA: TGTGCCAGCAGTGAAGCGACTTGGACTAGCGGGCCGCAGGAGACCCAGTACTTC.

In this sample, this clonotype turned up many times. The chain employs TRBV15 and TRBJ2-1; D may correspond to TRBD1 or TRBD2 (5 bases each). The germline V gene encodes CDR1 LNHNV and CDR2 YYDKDF (reference sequence). The CDR3 has 15 amino acids. The V end was cut by 1 base, the J end by 4 bases, with 11 bases between. The CDR3 DNA reads TGTGCCACCAGCAGAGCGGGACCCCAATACAATGAGCAGTTCTTC. It specifies CATSRAGPQYNEQFF.

This clonotype was recorded at least ten times. The CDR3 region has the DNA TGTGCCAGCAGCCAGGGGGGACAGGGGGAAAACTACGAGCAGTACTTC. This translates into CASSQGGQGENYEQYF. The V call is TRBV27, the J call TRBJ2-7, with 11 bases matching TRBD1. Germline assignment: CDR1 MNHEY and CDR2 SMNVEV (reference sequence). This CDR3 is built from 16 residues. J gave up 3 bases and V 6 bases, and 10 bases lay outside the gene matches.

In this sample, this clonotype turned up many times. CDR3 bases: TGTGCCAGCAGACCCCAGCGGATGGGCTACGAGCAGTACTTC. Amino acid sequence: CASRPQRMGYEQYF. The rearrangement uses TRBV27 and TRBJ2-7; D possibly corresponds to TRBD2 (5 bases). CDR3 length equals 14 residues. Germline V CDR1 and CDR2: MNHEY, SMNVEV (reference sequence). Trimming took off 6 bases at V and 3 bases at J, with 15 bases between the two ends.

This rearrangement joins TRBV19 to TRBJ2-4; D perhaps matches TRBD1 (5 bases). Trimming cost V 2 bases and J 1 base, with 12 bases left between them. CDR1 and CDR2 from the germline V gene are LNHDA and SQIVND (reference sequence). CDR3 size: 16 residues. CDR3 sequence: CASSIKQAEAKNIQYF. The CDR3 DNA sequence: TGTGCCAGTAGTATAAAACAGGCGGAGGCCAAAAACATTCAGTACTTC.

The sample holds a few counts of this clonotype. V and J are TRBV19 and TRBJ2-1; TRBD2 agrees at 7 bases. CDR1 is LNHDA and CDR2 is SQIVND in the germline V gene (reference sequence). V shed 6 bases, J shed 7 bases, and the junction held 12 bases outside the gene matches. The CDR3 extends over 15 amino acids. The CDR3 nucleotides are TGTGCCAGTAGCCAGACTAGCTCTACTTGGAATGAGCAGTTCTTC. It encodes CASSQTSSTWNEQFF.

In this sample, this clonotype turned up many times. The rearrangement links TRBV9 to TRBJ1-3; D is uncertain. V lost 2 bases and J lost 3, with 9 bases in between. The CDR3 runs to 14 residues. CDR1 SGDLS and CDR2 YYNGEE come from the germline V gene. CDR3 sequence reads: CASSVTPGGNTIYF. In nucleotides, the CDR3 is TGTGCCAGCAGCGTTACCCCGGGTGGAAACACCATATATTTT.

This clonotype was counted many times. This chain uses TRBV28 with TRBJ2-7; no reliable D call. The CDR3 runs 15 residues. Trimming took 4 bases from V and 3 from J, leaving 16 bases between them. Germline V gene data show CDR1 as MDHEN and CDR2 as SYDVKM. In DNA form, the CDR3 reads TGTGCCAGCAGTTCACCGGGTGGGCCCAACTACGAGCAGTACTTC. It yields the protein CASSSPGGPNYEQYF.

This clonotype occurred many times. The J gene is TRBJ1-6, the V gene TRBV5-8, with D uncertain. V was trimmed by 5 bases and J by 0 bases, leaving 12 bases between them. The CDR3 runs 16 residues. Germline CDR1 reads SGHTS; CDR2 reads YDEGEE. The CDR3 region has the DNA TGTGCCAGCAGGATCCCACTTCGCTCCTATAATTCACCCCTCCACTTT. Protein sequence: CASRIPLRSYNSPLHF.

About this clonotype itself: A read error is the likely source, as a far larger clone sits one nucleotide away. This chain uses TRBV27 with TRBJ1-1; 7 nucleotides agree with TRBD1. The CDR3 is made up of 15 amino acids. The trim removed 3 bases at V and 6 bases at J, leaving 10 bases unmatched. Looked up from germline, CDR1 is MNHEY and CDR2 is SMNVEV (reference sequence). The CDR3 reads CASSFGTASNAEAFF. In nucleotides, the CDR3 is TGTGCCAGCAGTTTCGGGACAGCATCTAACGCTGAAGCTTTCTTT.

This clonotype was recorded at least ten times. The chain links TRBV12-3 or TRBV12-4 to TRBJ2-1; D remains ambiguous. The germline V and J ends were trimmed by 3 bases and 8 bases, with 5 bases remaining between them. This CDR3 contains 11 residues. The CDR3, as DNA: TGTGCCAGCAGTTTTTTCGATGAGCAGTTCTTC. Protein product: CASSFFDEQFF.

This clonotype was observed many times. This sequence joins TRBV28 and TRBJ2-7, with D perhaps matching TRBD1 (5 bases). The CDR3 is made up of 13 amino acids. Germline CDR1 is MDHEN and CDR2 is SYDVKM. V was cut by 6 bases and J by 4 bases, with 13 bases left in between. The CDR3 is CASSHRGLYEQYF. CDR3 DNA: TGTGCCAGCAGCCATAGGGGCCTATACGAGCAGTACTTC. The complete variable domain, with remaining parts taken from reference TRBV28 and TRBJ2-7, reads DVKVTQSSRYLVKRTGEKVFLECVQDMDHENMFWYRQDPGLGLRLIYFSYDVKMKEKGDIPEGYSVSREKKERFSLILESASTNQTSMYLCASSHRGLYEQYFGPGTRLTVT.

This clonotype was detected ten times or more. The V and J genes are TRBV18 and TRBJ1-4; D perhaps matches TRBD1 (5 bases). V dropped 5 bases and J dropped 0 bases, with 10 bases sitting between them. The V gene's germline CDR1 is KGHSH and CDR2 LQKENI. This CDR3 is built from 15 residues. CDR3 residues: CASSAPTATNEKLFF. The CDR3 DNA is TGTGCCAGCTCAGCCCCGACAGCAACTAATGAAAAACTGTTTTTT. Variable domain in full (rest from reference TRBV18 and TRBJ1-4): NAGVMQNPRHLVRRRGQEARLRCSPMKGHSHVYWYRQLPEEGLKFMVYLQKENIIDESGMPKERFSAEFPKEGPSILRIQQVVRGDSAAYFCASSAPTATNEKLFFGSGTQLSVL.

This clonotype was seen repeatedly, ten times or more. The chain employs TRBV20-1 and TRBJ1-5, with D uncertain. Germline loops: CDR1 DFQATT, CDR2 SNEGSKA (reference sequence). The CDR3 totals 12 residues. The ends were cut back, 4 bases at V and 7 bases at J, with 11 bases in the middle. The DNA for the CDR3 is TGCAGTGCTAAGATTGGACCACAGCCCCAGCATTTT. As protein: CSAKIGPQPQHF.

This clonotype was seen at least ten times. V gene TRBV10-3 combines with J gene TRBJ2-7; D is uncertain. Deletions cut 2 bases from V and 6 bases from J, with 14 bases between. CDR1 is ENHRY, CDR2 SYGVKD, per germline. The CDR3 extends over 14 amino acids. The DNA for the CDR3 is TGTGCCATCAGTGAGCCGGCCCGAGTAGGCGAGCAGTACTTC. It is translated as CAISEPARVGEQYF.

This clonotype was counted at least ten times. V is TRBV24-1 and J is TRBJ2-1, with TRBD1 matching over 9 bases. The CDR3 consists of 16 residues. The J segment lost 8 bases and the V segment lost 4 bases, leaving 11 bases of the junction unmatched. Germline CDR1 KGHDR, CDR2 SFDVKD. The CDR3 region has the DNA TGTGCCACCAGTGAAGACAGGGGGGGCCTTCCGGATGAGCAGTTCTTC. Its translation: CATSEDRGGLPDEQFF.

In DNA form, the CDR3 reads TGTGCCAGCTTGGGACTAATTAACACCGGGGAGCTGTTTTTT. Amino acids: CASLGLINTGELFF. V and J are TRBV6-1 and TRBJ2-2; 7 bases line up with TRBD2. V lost 8 bases and J lost 2; bases outside the gene matches: 5. The germline V gene encodes CDR1 MNHNS and CDR2 SASEGT. The CDR3 runs 14 residues.

This clonotype showed up many times. The V and J genes are TRBV30 and TRBJ1-1; D gene ambiguous. The germline CDR1 and CDR2 sequences are GTSNPN and SVGIG (reference sequence). V lost 4 bases and J lost 4, with 10 bases in between. CDR3 length: 12 residues. CDR3: CAWILIGTEAFF. In DNA, the CDR3 is TGTGCCTGGATCCTCATTGGCACTGAAGCTTTCTTT.

This clonotype has a count of ten or more. V is TRBV6-1 and J is TRBJ1-2; maybe TRBD1 (5 bases). The germline gives CDR1 MNHNS, CDR2 SASEGT. CDR3 length: 13 residues. V shed 5 bases and J shed 4 bases, with 11 bases lying between them. The CDR3 coding sequence is TGTGCCAGCAGTCCCGACAGACTCTATGGCTACACCTTC. This encodes CASSPDRLYGYTF.

The DNA of the CDR3 is TGTGCCAGCAGTGAAGCGGGGACTAGCGGGGGCCGGCAGGCCTACGAGCAGTACTTC. This encodes CASSEAGTSGGRQAYEQYF. This chain links TRBV2 with TRBJ2-7; TRBD2 matches 14 bases. Per the germline V gene, CDR1 is SNHLY and CDR2 is FYNNEI. With V trimmed by 0 bases and J by 2 bases, 9 bases remained unmatched. The CDR3 runs 19 residues.

This clonotype was observed many times. This chain links TRBV18 with TRBJ2-5; 10 bases line up with TRBD2. With V trimmed by 2 bases and J by 3 bases, 3 bases remained unmatched. CDR3 size: 15 residues. The V gene's germline CDR1 is KGHSH and CDR2 LQKENI. The CDR3 region is CASSPGLAGEETQYF. The DNA of the CDR3 is TGTGCCAGCTCACCAGGGCTAGCGGGGGAAGAGACCCAGTACTTC.